One and the same sample provided the 10 T cell receptor beta chains below, sequenced in a study of post-analysis software for immune sequencing data. Overall study findings and caveats: Controls showed lower frequencies than patients for several TRBV segments, and TRBV5-6, TRBV5-1 and TRBV20-1 were among these.

These TCRs' antigens remain unknown. Unique molecular identifiers featured in each of the TCR beta cDNA libraries. TCRdb ran MiXCR on the PCR reads and lists one entry per CDR3 protein. This sample yields 170,000 or so distinct CDR3 sequences, of which approximately 31% are seen a single time; roughly 1.6% belongs to the top ten. The sequencing sample was made of blood. These receptors all stem from a girl aged 10 to 17 with multiple sclerosis.

This clonotype was detected ten times or more. The chain joins TRBV12-3 or TRBV12-4 to TRBJ2-5, with 10 bases fitting TRBD2. With V trimmed by 2 bases and J by 4 bases, 7 bases remained unmatched. The CDR3 extends over 16 amino acids. In DNA, the CDR3 is TGTGCCAGCAGTTTACGGGCTAGCGGGAGTAGAGAGACCCAGTACTTC. Translated: CASSLRASGSRETQYF.

The CDR3 reads CASSYSTASGYEQYF. CDR3 in DNA: TGTGCCAGCAGTTACTCGACCGCTAGCGGGTACGAGCAGTACTTC. V gene TRBV6-5 combines with J gene TRBJ2-7, with 8 bases lining up with TRBD2. This CDR3 is 15 amino acids long. The germline V gene has CDR1 MNHEY and CDR2 SVGAGI. J lost 4 bases, V lost 0 bases, and 5 bases had no gene match.

With regard to this clonotype: A read error may explain this, as a much larger clone is one base away. The rearrangement uses TRBV6-1 and TRBJ2-1; D call uncertain. CDR1 is MNHNS and CDR2 is SASEGT in the germline V gene. CDR3 length: 13 amino acids. CDR3 sequence (DNA): TGTGTCAGCAGTTCCGGACCTATTAATGAGCAGTTCTTC. Translation gives CVSSSGPINEQFF.

J is TRBJ2-4 and V is TRBV28; 7 bases are shared with TRBD2. V shed 5 bases, J shed 2 bases, and the junction held 12 bases outside the gene matches. This CDR3 has 17 amino acids. Germline lookup yields CDR1 MDHEN and CDR2 SYDVKM. The CDR3 sequence is CASSPSRGGRSKNIQYF. CDR3 in DNA: TGTGCCAGCAGTCCCTCGAGGGGAGGGAGGTCCAAAAACATTCAGTACTTC. Full variable domain (rest looked up from reference TRBV28 and TRBJ2-4): DVKVTQSSRYLVKRTGEKVFLECVQDMDHENMFWYRQDPGLGLRLIYFSYDVKMKEKGDIPEGYSVSREKKERFSLILESASTNQTSMYLCASSPSRGGRSKNIQYFGAGTRLSVL.

This rearrangement joins TRBV12-5 to TRBJ1-2, with unresolved D. There are 15 residues in the CDR3. V was clipped by 0 bases and J by 0 bases, with 8 bases between them. Germline V lookup: CDR1 LGHNT, CDR2 FRNRAP. CDR3 coding DNA: TGTGCTAGTGGTTTGGTGCCACTAGCTAACTATGGCTACACCTTC. It codes for CASGLVPLANYGYTF.

About this clonotype: This may be a read error, as it is one base from a much larger clone. The chain couples TRBV5-1 to TRBJ2-7; TRBD2 agrees at 7 bases. The length of the CDR3 is 16 residues. The V and J ends lost 3 bases and 7 bases, in that order; junction bases with no gene match: 16. Germline V gene lookup returns CDR1 SGHRS and CDR2 YFSETQ. The CDR3 here is CASSSDEAGAYNEQYF. CDR3 coding DNA: TGCGCCAGCAGCTCCGATGAGGCGGGAGCGTACAATGAGCAGTACTTC.

Note on this clonotype: One base away lies a much larger clone, so this may be a sequencing read error. This chain joins TRBV20-1 and TRBJ2-1; D unresolved. The end of the DNA is better explained by TRBJ2-7, so the J call may be wrong. Germline values: CDR1 DFQATT, CDR2 SNEGSKA (reference sequence). CDR3 length: 16 residues. Written as DNA, the CDR3 is TGCAGTGCTCCCTCCGTGACTGCTTCCTCCTACAATGAGCAGTACTTC. Its translation is CSAPSVTASSYNEQYF.

In this sample, this clonotype turned up a few times. The chain couples TRBV15 to TRBJ2-7, with 9 positions matching TRBD1. The CDR3 consists of 16 residues. After removal of 0 bases from V and 0 bases from J, the junction contained 3 bases not matched to a gene. Germline CDR1 reads LNHNV; CDR2 reads YYDKDF (reference sequence). The CDR3 loop is CATSRERDRVSYEQYF. DNA for the CDR3: TGTGCCACCAGCAGAGAAAGGGACAGGGTCTCCTACGAGCAGTACTTC.

Many counts were recorded for this clonotype. One end of the junction does not line up with germline, which may come from a read error. The chain is built from TRBV20-1 and TRBJ2-1; D is unresolved. Germline assignment: CDR1 DFQATT and CDR2 SNEGSKA (reference sequence). This CDR3 contains 13 residues. CDR3 sequence (DNA): TGCAGTCCTAGGGCTTTAACCTACAATGAGCAGTTCTTC. It specifies CSPRALTYNEQFF.

A few counts support this clonotype. This chain links TRBV3-1 with TRBJ2-3, with 9 bases identical to TRBD2. Unmatched junction bases numbered 5, after V lost 1 base and J lost 3 bases. Germline CDR1 and CDR2: LGHDT and YNNKEL (reference sequence). This CDR3 region has 16 residues. This CDR3 is CASSQGVAGETDTQYF. In DNA form, the CDR3 reads TGTGCCAGCAGCCAAGGAGTAGCGGGAGAAACAGATACGCAGTATTTT.